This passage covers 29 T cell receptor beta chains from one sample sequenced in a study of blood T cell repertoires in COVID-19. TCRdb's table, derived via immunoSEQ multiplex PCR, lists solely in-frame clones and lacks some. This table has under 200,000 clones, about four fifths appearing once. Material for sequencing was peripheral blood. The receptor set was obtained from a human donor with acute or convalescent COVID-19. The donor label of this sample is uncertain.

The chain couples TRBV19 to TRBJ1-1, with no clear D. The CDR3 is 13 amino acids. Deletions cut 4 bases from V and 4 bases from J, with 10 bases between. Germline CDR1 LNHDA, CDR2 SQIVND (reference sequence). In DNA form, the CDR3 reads TGTGCCAGTAGTAGGGCCCTGGGCACTGAAGCTTTCTTT. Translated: CASSRALGTEAFF.

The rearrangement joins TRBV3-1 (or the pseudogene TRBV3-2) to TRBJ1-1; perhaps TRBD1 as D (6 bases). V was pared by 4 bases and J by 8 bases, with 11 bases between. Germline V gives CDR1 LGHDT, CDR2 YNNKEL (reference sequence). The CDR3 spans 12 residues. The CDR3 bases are TGTGCCAGCAGCCGCACCGGGACAGAAGCTTTCTTT. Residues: CASSRTGTEAFF.

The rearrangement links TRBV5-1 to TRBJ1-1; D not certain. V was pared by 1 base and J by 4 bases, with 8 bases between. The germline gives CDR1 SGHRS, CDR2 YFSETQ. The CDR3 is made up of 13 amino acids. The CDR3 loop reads CASSLSVSTEAFF. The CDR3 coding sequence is TGCGCCAGCAGCTTGTCGGTGAGCACTGAAGCTTTCTTT. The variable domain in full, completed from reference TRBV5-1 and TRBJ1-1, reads KAGVTQTPRYLIKTRGQQVTLSCSPISGHRSVSWYQQTPGQGLQFLFEYFSETQRNKGNFPGRFSGRQFSNSRSEMNVSTLELGDSALYLCASSLSVSTEAFFGQGTRLTVV.

This CDR3 is CASSFSGRTQYF. CDR3 sequence (DNA): TGTGCCAGCAGTTTTTCTGGCAGAACGCAGTATTTT. The chain is built from TRBV27 and TRBJ2-3; D remains ambiguous. CDR3 size: 12 residues. V shed 3 bases and J shed 9 bases, with 10 bases lying between them. Per germline, CDR1 MNHEY and CDR2 SMNVEV (reference sequence).

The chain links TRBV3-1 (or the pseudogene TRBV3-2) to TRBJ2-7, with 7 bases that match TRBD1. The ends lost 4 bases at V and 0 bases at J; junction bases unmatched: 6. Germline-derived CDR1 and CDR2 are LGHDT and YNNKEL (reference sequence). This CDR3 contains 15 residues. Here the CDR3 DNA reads TGTGCCAGCAGCCTTAAGACAGGGTTCTCCTACGAGCAGTACTTC. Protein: CASSLKTGFSYEQYF.

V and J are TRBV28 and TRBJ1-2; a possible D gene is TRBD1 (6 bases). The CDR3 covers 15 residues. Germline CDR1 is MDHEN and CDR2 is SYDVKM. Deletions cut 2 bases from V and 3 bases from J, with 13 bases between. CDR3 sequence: CASSLGGALDYGYTF. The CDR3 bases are TGTGCCAGCAGTTTAGGGGGGGCGCTGGACTATGGCTACACCTTC.

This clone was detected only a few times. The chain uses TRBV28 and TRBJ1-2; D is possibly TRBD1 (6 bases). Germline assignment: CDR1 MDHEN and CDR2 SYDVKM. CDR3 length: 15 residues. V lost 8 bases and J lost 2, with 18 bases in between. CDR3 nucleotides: TGTGCCAGCGAGGGGGGGAGCGAGGGGAACTATGGCTACACCTTC. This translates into CASEGGSEGNYGYTF.

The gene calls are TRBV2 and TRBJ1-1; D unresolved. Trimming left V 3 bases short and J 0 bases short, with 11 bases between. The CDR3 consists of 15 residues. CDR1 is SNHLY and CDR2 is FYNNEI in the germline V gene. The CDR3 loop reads CASSDRGGLNTEAFF. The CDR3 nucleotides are TGTGCCAGCAGTGATCGCGGAGGTTTGAACACTGAAGCTTTCTTT. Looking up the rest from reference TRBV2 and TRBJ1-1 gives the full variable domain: EPEVTQTPSHQVTQMGQEVILRCVPISNHLYFYWYRQILGQKVEFLVSFYNNEISEKSEIFDDQFSVERPDGSNFTLKIRSTKLEDSAMYFCASSDRGGLNTEAFFGQGTRLTVV.

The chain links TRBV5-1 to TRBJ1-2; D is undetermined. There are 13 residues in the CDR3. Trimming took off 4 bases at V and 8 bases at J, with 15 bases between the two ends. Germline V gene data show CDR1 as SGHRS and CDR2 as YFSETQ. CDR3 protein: CASSLGKAPGYTF. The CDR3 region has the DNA TGCGCCAGCAGCCTCGGGAAGGCGCCCGGCTACACCTTC.

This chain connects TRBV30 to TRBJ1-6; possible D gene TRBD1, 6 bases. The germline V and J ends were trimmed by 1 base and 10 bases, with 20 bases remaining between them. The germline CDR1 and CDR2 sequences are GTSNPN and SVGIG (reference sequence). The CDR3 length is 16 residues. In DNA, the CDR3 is TGTGCCTGGAGTGAGGGGACACGCTTCGCAGGGTCACCCCTCCACTTT. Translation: CAWSEGTRFAGSPLHF. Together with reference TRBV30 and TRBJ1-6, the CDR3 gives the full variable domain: SQTIHQWPATLVQPVGSPLSLECTVEGTSNPNLYWYRQAAGRGLQLLFYSVGIGQISSEVPQNLSASRPQDRQFILSSKKLLLSDSGFYLCAWSEGTRFAGSPLHFGNGTRLTVT.

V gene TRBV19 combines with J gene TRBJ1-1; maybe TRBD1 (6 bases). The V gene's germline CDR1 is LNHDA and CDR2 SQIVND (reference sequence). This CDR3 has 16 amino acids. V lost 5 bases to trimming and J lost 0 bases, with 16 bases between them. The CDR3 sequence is CASSQGGRRMNTEAFF. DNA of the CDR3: TGTGCCAGTAGTCAAGGGGGTCGGCGGATGAACACTGAAGCTTTCTTT.

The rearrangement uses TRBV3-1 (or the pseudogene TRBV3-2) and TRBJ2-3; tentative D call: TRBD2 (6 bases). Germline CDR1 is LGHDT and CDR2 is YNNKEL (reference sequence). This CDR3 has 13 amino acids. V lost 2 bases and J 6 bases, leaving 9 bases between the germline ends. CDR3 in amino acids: CASSQPSADTQYF. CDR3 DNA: TGTGCCAGCAGCCAACCTAGCGCGGATACGCAGTATTTT.

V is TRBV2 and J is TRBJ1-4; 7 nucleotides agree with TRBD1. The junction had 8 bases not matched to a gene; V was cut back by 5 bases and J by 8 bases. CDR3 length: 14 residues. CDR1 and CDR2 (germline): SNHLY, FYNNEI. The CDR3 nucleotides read TGTGCCAGCAGTCCCAGGGGGTTCGGAGAAAAACTGTTTTTT. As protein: CASSPRGFGEKLFF.

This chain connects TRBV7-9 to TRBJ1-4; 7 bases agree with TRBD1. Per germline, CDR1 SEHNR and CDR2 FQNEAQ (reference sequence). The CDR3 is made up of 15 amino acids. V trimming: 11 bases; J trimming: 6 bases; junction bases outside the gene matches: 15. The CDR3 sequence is CASQEDRTGDEKLFF. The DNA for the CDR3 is TGTGCCTCACAAGAGGATAGGACAGGAGATGAAAAACTGTTTTTT.

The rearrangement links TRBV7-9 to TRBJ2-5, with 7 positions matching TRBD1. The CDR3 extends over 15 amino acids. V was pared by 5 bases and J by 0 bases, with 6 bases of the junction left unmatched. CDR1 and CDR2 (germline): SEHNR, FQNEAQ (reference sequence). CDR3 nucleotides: TGTGCCAGCAGCAGCATCCAGGGGGACCAAGAGACCCAGTACTTC. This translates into CASSSIQGDQETQYF.

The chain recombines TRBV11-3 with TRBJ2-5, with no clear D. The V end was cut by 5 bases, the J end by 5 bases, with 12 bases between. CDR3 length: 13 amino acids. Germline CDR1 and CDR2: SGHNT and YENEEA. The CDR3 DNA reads TGTGCCAGCAGCCACTTGTCCGGGGAGACCCAGTACTTC. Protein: CASSHLSGETQYF.

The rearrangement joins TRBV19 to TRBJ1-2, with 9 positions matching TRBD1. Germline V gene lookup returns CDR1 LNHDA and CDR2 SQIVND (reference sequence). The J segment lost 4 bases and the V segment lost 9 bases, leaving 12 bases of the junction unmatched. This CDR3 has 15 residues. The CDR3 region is CASRPGQGLFYGYTF. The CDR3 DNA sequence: TGTGCCAGCAGGCCGGGACAGGGCCTCTTCTATGGCTACACCTTC. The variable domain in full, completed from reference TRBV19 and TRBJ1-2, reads DGGITQSPKYLFRKEGQNVTLSCEQNLNHDAMYWYRQDPGQGLRLIYYSQIVNDFQKGDIAEGYSVSREKKESFPLTVTSAQKNPTAFYLCASRPGQGLFYGYTFGSGTRLTVV.

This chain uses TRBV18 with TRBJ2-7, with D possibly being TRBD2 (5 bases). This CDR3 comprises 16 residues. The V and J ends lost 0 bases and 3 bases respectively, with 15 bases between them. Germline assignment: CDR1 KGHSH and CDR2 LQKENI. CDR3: CASSPPGWGESYEQYF. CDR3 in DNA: TGTGCCAGCTCACCACCGGGTTGGGGAGAGAGCTACGAGCAGTACTTC. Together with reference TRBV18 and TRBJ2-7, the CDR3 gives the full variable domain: NAGVMQNPRHLVRRRGQEARLRCSPMKGHSHVYWYRQLPEEGLKFMVYLQKENIIDESGMPKERFSAEFPKEGPSILRIQQVVRGDSAAYFCASSPPGWGESYEQYFGPGTRLTVT.

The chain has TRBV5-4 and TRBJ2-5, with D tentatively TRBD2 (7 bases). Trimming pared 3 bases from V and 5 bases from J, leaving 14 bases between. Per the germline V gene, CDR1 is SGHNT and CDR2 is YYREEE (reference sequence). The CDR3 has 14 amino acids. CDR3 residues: CASSSPGGQETQYF. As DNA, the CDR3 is TGTGCCAGCAGCTCCCCCGGGGGGCAGGAGACCCAGTACTTC. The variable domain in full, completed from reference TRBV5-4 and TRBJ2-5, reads ETGVTQSPTHLIKTRGQQVTLRCSSQSGHNTVSWYQQALGQGPQFIFQYYREEENGRGNFPPRFSGLQFPNYSSELNVNALELDDSALYLCASSSPGGQETQYFGPGTRLLVL.

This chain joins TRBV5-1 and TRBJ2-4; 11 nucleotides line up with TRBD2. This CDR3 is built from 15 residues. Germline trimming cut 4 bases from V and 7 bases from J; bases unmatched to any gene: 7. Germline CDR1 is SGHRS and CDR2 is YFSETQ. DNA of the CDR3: TGCGCCAGCAGCCCCCGACTAGCGGGGAGTAACATTCAGTACTTC. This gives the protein CASSPRLAGSNIQYF.

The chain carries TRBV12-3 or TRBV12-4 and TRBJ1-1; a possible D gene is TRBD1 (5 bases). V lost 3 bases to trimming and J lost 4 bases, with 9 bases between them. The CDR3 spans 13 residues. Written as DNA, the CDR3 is TGTGCCAGCAGTTTCTGGGGGGGCACTGAAGCTTTCTTT. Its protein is CASSFWGGTEAFF.

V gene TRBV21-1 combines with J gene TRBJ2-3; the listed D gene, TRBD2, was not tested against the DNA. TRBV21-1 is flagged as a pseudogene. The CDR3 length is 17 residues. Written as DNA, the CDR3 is TGTGCCAGCAGCCGTGGGACTAGCGGGGGGGGCACAGATACGCAGTATTTT. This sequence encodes CASSRGTSGGGTDTQYF.

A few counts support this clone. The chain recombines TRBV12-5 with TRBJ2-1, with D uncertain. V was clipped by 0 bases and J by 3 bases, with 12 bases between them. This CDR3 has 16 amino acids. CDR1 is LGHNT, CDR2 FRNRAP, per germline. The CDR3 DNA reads TGTGCTAGTGGTTTGGTACTTGCAGGTGACTACAATGAGCAGTTCTTC. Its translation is CASGLVLAGDYNEQFF.

CDR3 loop: CASIERGNEKLFF. The CDR3 DNA is TGCGCCAGCATCGAGCGGGGGAATGAAAAACTGTTTTTT. V is TRBV4-1 and J is TRBJ1-4, with D possibly being TRBD1 (5 bases). From germline, CDR1 is MGHRA and CDR2 YSYEKL. The CDR3 has 13 residues. Trimming pared 7 bases from V and 5 bases from J, leaving 11 bases between.

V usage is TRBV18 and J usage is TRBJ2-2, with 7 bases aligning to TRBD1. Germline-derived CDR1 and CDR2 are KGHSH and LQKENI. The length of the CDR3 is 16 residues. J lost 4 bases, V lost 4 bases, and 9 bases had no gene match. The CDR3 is CASSQRGGGSTGELFF. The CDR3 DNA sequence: TGTGCCAGCTCACAACGAGGGGGCGGCAGCACCGGGGAGCTGTTTTTT.

The CDR3 nucleotides are TGTGCCATCAGGGGGACTAGCGGGAGAGAAAATACGCAGTATTTT. Its translation is CAIRGTSGRENTQYF. V usage is TRBV10-3 and J usage is TRBJ2-3; 14 bases fit TRBD2. The CDR3 length is 15 residues. V lost 6 bases, J lost 7 bases, and 6 bases stayed unmatched. CDR1 and CDR2 (germline): ENHRY, SYGVKD.

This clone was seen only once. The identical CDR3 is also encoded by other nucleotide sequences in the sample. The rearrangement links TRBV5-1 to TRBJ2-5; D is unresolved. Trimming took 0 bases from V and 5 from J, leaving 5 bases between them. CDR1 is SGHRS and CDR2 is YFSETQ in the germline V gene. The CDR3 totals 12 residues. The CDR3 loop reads CASSLAGETQYF. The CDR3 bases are TGCGCCAGCAGCTTGGCCGGTGAGACCCAGTACTTC.

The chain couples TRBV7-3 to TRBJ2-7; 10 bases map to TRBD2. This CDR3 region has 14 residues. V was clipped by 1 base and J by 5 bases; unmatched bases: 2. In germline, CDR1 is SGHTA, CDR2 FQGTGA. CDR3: CASSLMGTSDEQYF. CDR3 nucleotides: TGTGCCAGCAGCTTAATGGGGACTAGCGACGAGCAGTACTTC.

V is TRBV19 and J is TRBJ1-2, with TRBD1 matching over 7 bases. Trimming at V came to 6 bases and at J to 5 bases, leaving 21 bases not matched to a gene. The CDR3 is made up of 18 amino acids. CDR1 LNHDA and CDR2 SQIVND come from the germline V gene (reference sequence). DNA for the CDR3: TGTGCCAGTAGCCCTCCCCCTGGCAGGGGGAGAGGTGAATATGGCTACACCTTC. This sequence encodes CASSPPPGRGRGEYGYTF.